Sequencing of this TCR beta chain was carried out in a study of T cells in Graves' hyperthyroidism and ophthalmopathy. Overall study findings and caveats: Most expanded thyroid clonotypes above 0.001 recurred in blood.

RNA transcripts yielded amplified TCR beta CDR3 regions. First-round RT-PCR of the TCR CDR3 relied on the HTBI primer set. One entry per CDR3 protein, called by TCRdb with MiXCR from the multiplex PCR reads. This table holds 450,000 to 600,000 distinct CDR3 sequences, around 20% found once. CDR1 is SGHAT and CDR2 is FQNNGV in the germline V gene. CDR3 length equals 17 residues. The trim removed 6 bases at V and 8 bases at J, leaving 16 bases unmatched. Remarks on this clonotype: Its cognate antigen is unknown.

Each ophthalmopathy patient scored at least 3 on the Clinical Activity Score and at least 4 on NOSPECS grade, with duration under 3 months. Those patients with uncontrolled infection, other autoimmune disease, pregnancy or lactation were excluded. Used for diagnoses were clinical symptoms, serum thyroxine and TRAb, thyroid ultrasound and orbital computed tomography. This receptor was identified in a man aged 40-49 years with Graves' ophthalmopathy. The V call is TRBV11-2, the J call TRBJ2-1; 10 nucleotides align to TRBD2. The sequenced sample was blood. CDR3 protein: CASRRARASGRGHEQFF. DNA for the CDR3: TGTGCCAGCAGACGCGCGCGGGCTAGCGGGAGAGGGCATGAGCAGTTCTTC.